This paragraph reports one TCR beta chain. The target antigen is unknown. This sample was included in a study of response to subunit inactivated influenza vaccine. Study conclusions and caveats: Authors suggested few new T cells are recruited by each seasonal influenza vaccination.

TCRdb re-analysed the RT-PCR reads in MiXCR, keeping a single row per CDR3 protein. This repertoire shows 700,000 to 800,000 distinct CDR3 sequences, roughly 20% found once; its top ten account for roughly a tenth. Trimming left V 0 bases short and J 1 base short, with 13 bases between. The germline V gene has CDR1 LGHNA and CDR2 YSLEER. The CDR3 is 16 residues long. The receptor comes from a middle-aged man who received an inactivated influenza vaccine. The sequencing here drew on PBMCs from blood, taken 5 days after vaccination. This chain links TRBV4-3 with TRBJ2-7, with a weak D call TRBD2 (5 bases). The CDR3 sequence is CASSQERGKGSYEQYF. The CDR3 DNA reads as TGCGCCAGCAGCCAAGAACGGGGTAAAGGGTCCTACGAGCAGTACTTC.